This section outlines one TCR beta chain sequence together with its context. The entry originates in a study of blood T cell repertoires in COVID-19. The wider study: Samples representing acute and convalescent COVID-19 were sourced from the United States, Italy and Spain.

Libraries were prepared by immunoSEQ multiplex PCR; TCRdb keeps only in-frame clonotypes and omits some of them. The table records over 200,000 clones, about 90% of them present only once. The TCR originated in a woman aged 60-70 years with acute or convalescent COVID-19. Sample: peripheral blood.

CDR3 residues: CASSYPPGQGGNNSPLHF. The CDR3 DNA follows: TGTGCCAGCAGTTACCCCCCCGGGCAGGGTGGAAATAATTCACCCCTCCACTTT. The J gene is TRBJ1-6, the V gene TRBV28, with D perhaps TRBD1 (5 bases). The germline V gene encodes CDR1 MDHEN and CDR2 SYDVKM. Trimming removed 4 bases from V and 5 bases from J, with 21 bases in between. This CDR3 is built from 18 residues.